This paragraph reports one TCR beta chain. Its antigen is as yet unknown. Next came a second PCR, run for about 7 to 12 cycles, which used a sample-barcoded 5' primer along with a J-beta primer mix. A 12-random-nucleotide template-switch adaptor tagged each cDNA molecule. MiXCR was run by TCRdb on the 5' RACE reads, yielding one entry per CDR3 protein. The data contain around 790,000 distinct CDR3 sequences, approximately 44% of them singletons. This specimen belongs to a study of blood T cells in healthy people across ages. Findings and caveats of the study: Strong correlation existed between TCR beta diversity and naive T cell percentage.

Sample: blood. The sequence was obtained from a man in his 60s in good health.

This chain's CDR3 is CASSSKGLHLDEAFF. The CDR3, as DNA: TGTGCCAGCAGTTCCAAGGGTCTCCATCTGGATGAAGCTTTCTTT. The chain links TRBV7-2 to TRBJ1-1; D not certain. Trimming removed 6 bases from V and 7 bases from J, with 21 bases in between. This CDR3 contains 15 residues. Germline CDR1 and CDR2: SGHTA and FQGNSA.